This T cell receptor beta chain was found in a study of Graves' ophthalmopathy and Graves' hyperthyroidism (dated by TCRdb to the late 2010s). About the full investigation: Peripheral blood was collected before any treatment was given, at the time of initial diagnosis. TCR beta repertoire signatures were used to distinguish Graves' ophthalmopathy from Graves' hyperthyroidism and to predict progression to ophthalmopathy. In total, 135 blood samples were TCR-sequenced: roughly 45 ophthalmopathy, about 75 hyperthyroidism and some 17 hyperthyroidism-to-ophthalmopathy patients. To explore V-J signatures distinguishing ophthalmopathy from hyperthyroidism, a discovery set of 100 or so patients (fewer than 45 ophthalmopathy, 55 to 60 stable hyperthyroidism) was enrolled. The independent validation cohort included under 20 hyperthyroidism patients plus 17 patients who later progressed from hyperthyroidism to ophthalmopathy. In six hyperthyroidism patients, the T-cell repertoire of thyroid tissue was compared with the T-cell repertoire of blood. Following sample collection, hyperthyroidism patients were given methimazole at a starting dose of 30 mg daily, and ophthalmopathy patients were given high-dose intravenous methylprednisolone. Overall results and qualifications from the work: In validation, the model predicted ophthalmopathy progression with about 70% sensitivity and 72% to 80% specificity; 12 predicted patients were CT-confirmed with GO in a median of about 6.1 months. No statistical method was used to set the sample size in advance, and the investigators knew which group each participant was assigned to. Ophthalmopathy was separated from stable hyperthyroidism by the 13-signature model with 85% to 90% sensitivity and about 81% specificity in cross-validation and with 80%/75% in the test set. Most expanded thyroid clonotypes with frequency above 0.001 were also detected in blood, suggesting blood repertoires may reflect the thyroid immune response.

In regard to this clonotype: Its antigen has not been determined. No base qualities exist here, and no much larger clone lies one base off it.

For repertoire sequencing, TCR beta CDR3 regions were amplified from RNA transcripts. The first round was an RT-PCR using HTBI primers with the Qiagen OneStep RT-PCR kit, and this first round was followed by a second-round multiplex PCR, then size selection and purification. Libraries were sequenced paired-end with 100 bp reads on an Illumina HiSeq2000. The authors processed their data as follows. Reads were processed with SOAPnuke, discarding reads with adapters, uncalled bases, mean Phred below 15, or no exact constant-primer or identifier match. COPE v1.2.5 was used to merge the high-quality paired reads. Unique nucleotide sequences were defined as clonotypes and aligned to IMGT TRB V, D and J references using MiTCR v1.1. Analysis was restricted to V-J combinations with a frequency above 0.0001, which covered about 99% of repertoires. For each V-J combination, a TCR clonal expansion and chaos score was defined as F50 clonal expansion divided by the chaos observed in the TCRdist matrix. Welch's t-statistics and random forest were used to narrow the features down to 13 V-J combinations, which were then fed into a naive Bayes classifier. Thyroid-blood repertoire similarity was quantified with the Morisita-Horn index. The raw public data were reprocessed by TCRdb itself: fastp quality trimming at Q25, MiXCR clonotype calling, in-frame beta chains only. Rows with a matching CDR3 protein are joined into one entry that keeps the most common DNA and genes. These V and J calls are TCRdb output, not the study's own analysis. For this sample the table gives around 670,000 distinct CDR3 sequences, of which roughly two fifths were detected only once. The ten largest clones add up to approximately 43% of the sample.

Ophthalmopathy patients were characterized by moderately to severely active disease, a Clinical Activity Score of at least 3, a NOSPECS grade of at least 4, and a disease duration under 3 months. Patients were excluded if they had other autoimmune diseases, uncontrolled infections, pregnancy or lactation. Clinical symptoms, serum thyroxine, TRAb, thyroid ultrasound and orbital computed tomography formed the basis of the diagnosis. Ficoll-Paque density gradient centrifugation was used to isolate PBMCs from approximately 11 ml of fresh peripheral blood. Total RNA was extracted using Trizol reagent, and RNA quality was checked on an Agilent 2100 Bioanalyzer. V is clipped by 5 bases and J by 6 bases, and the sequence between their germline boundaries is 19 bases long. As encoded in the germline V gene, CDR1 is ENHRY while CDR2 is SYGVKD. From cysteine to phenylalanine, the CDR3 is 15 amino acids long. The kept DNA is CDR3 alone, 45 bases in frame from the first base.

The sample was peripheral blood. This receptor chain uses TRBV10-3 and TRBJ1-1; D gene: possibly TRBD1, on 5 matching bases. This clonotype originated in an adult man with Graves' ophthalmopathy. The nucleotide sequence is given as TGTGCCATCAGTACCGGGGCTCACGACGCGGCTGAAGCTTTCTTT. Translated, this gives CAISTGAHDAAEAFF.